What follows describes a single T cell receptor beta chain. This clonotype was found many times. What this receptor recognizes is not known. No much larger clone is present one base from it, and per-base qualities are unavailable. This sample was taken from a study of T cell repertoires in cytomegalovirus infection (dated by TCRdb to the late 2010s). As for the study more broadly: Because public TCR beta signatures pointed to carriage of CMV infection together with the matching HLA type, the HLA type of each donor mattered for the analysis.

Sequencing instrument: Illumina HiSeq 1500. TCRdb took the public reads, trimmed them with fastp at Q25, ran MiXCR for clone calling and kept in-frame beta chains. One record per CDR3 amino acid sequence lists the most common genes and DNA. This sample is represented by around 130,000 distinct CDR3 sequences; about 10% of them were singletons. The top ten constitute around 10% of the sample. Overall study outcomes, separate from this receptor: The ex vivo response was dominated by HLA-C-restricted CMV-specific TCR beta clonotypes, which also provided the single most frequent clonotype in two of eight donors. In both this cohort and an independent cohort of 352 donors, the cumulative frequency of public TCR beta family members distinguished carriers of CMV infection plus the relevant HLA type.

This clonotype was obtained from a human donor in good health (CMV status not recorded). Some clones in this sample may be carry-over from other donors' samples. Sample: PBMCs.

The CDR3 amino acid sequence is: CASSLEGTHGNTIYF. The nucleotide sequence reads as follows: TGTGCCAGCAGCTTGGAAGGGACTCATGGAAACACCATATATTTT. The sequence is built from TRBV5-6 and TRBJ1-3; TRBD1 is a possible D gene, resting on 5 matching bases. Reading from cysteine to phenylalanine, the CDR3 counts 15 amino acids. The retained sequence is limited to the CDR3, 45 bases, with the frame set at the first base. Cut back by 0 bases and 3 bases, the V and J ends lie 10 bases apart. In the germline V gene, CDR1 corresponds to SGHDT and CDR2 to YYEEEE.